This entry lists 27 T cell receptor beta chains sequenced from one sample in a study of low-dose radiotherapy and immunotherapy resistance in tumors. Time point noted: before trial treatment. Primers used for first-strand cDNA, a TRAV- and TRBV-specific set, covered both alpha and beta chains. A constant-region primer paired with the V-primer adapter amplified TCRs over about 19 PCR cycles. TCRdb recomputed calls from the reads with MiXCR, one row per CDR3 protein. The sample carries about 39,000 distinct CDR3 sequences, roughly a third recorded once. The material sequenced was PBMCs, taken before treatment. The receptors shown here come from a male donor with gallbladder cancer.

CDR3 bases: TGTGCCAGCACCTCGGCGGGAGGCAATCAGCCCCAGCATTTT. This gives the protein CASTSAGGNQPQHF. The chain has TRBV7-2 and TRBJ1-5, with D unresolved. With 7 bases removed from V and 2 bases from J, the gap between germline ends came to 12 bases. Germline-derived CDR1 and CDR2 are SGHTA and FQGNSA. The CDR3 length is 14 residues.

The table lists this clonotype with many counts. The chain uses TRBV4-2 and TRBJ1-6; D is perhaps TRBD1 (6 bases). CDR3 length equals 15 residues. Germline CDR1 reads LGHNA; CDR2 reads YNFKEQ. The V end was cut by 4 bases, the J end by 6 bases, with 13 bases between. The CDR3 DNA reads TGTGCCAGCAGCCTCCGCCTACAGGGTAATTCACCCCTCCACTTT. Its protein product is CASSLRLQGNSPLHF.

This clonotype was recorded many times. V usage is TRBV12-3 or TRBV12-4 and J usage is TRBJ1-4, with D perhaps matching TRBD1 (5 bases). There are 14 residues in the CDR3. Trimming shortened V by 5 bases and J by 8 bases, and 15 bases separated the two germline ends. As DNA, the CDR3 is TGTGCCAGCAGTCCCCGGGGGGTGGACGAAAAACTGTTTTTT. Translation: CASSPRGVDEKLFF.

This sequence joins TRBV5-4 and TRBJ2-3, with 7 bases aligning to TRBD2. The length of the CDR3 is 14 residues. After removal of 1 base from V and 6 bases from J, the junction contained 5 bases not matched to a gene. The V gene's germline CDR1 is SGHNT and CDR2 YYREEE (reference sequence). This CDR3 is CASSLNAGADTQYF. The CDR3 DNA is TGTGCCAGCAGCTTGAATGCGGGAGCGGATACGCAGTATTTT.

The table lists this clonotype with many counts. This sequence joins TRBV18 and TRBJ2-7; maybe TRBD2 (5 bases). This CDR3 is built from 14 residues. The ends were cut back, 1 base at V and 5 bases at J, with 12 bases in the middle. Germline assignment: CDR1 KGHSH and CDR2 LQKENI. CDR3 bases: TGTGCCAGCTCACCACTTGGAAGTAGCGACGAGCAGTACTTC. Its translation: CASSPLGSSDEQYF.

The genes are TRBV5-1 and TRBJ1-2, with D hard to call. V lost 4 bases and J 0 bases, leaving 7 bases between the germline ends. CDR1 and CDR2 (germline): SGHRS, YFSETQ. CDR3 length: 13 amino acids. The CDR3 loop is CASSQAANYGYTF. The CDR3 coding sequence is TGCGCCAGCAGCCAGGCAGCTAACTATGGCTACACCTTC.

As DNA, the CDR3 is TGTGCCAGCAGCCAAGAGGGTAGAGCGGTTCAGTACTTC. It specifies CASSQEGRAVQYF. The V gene is TRBV3-1, the J gene TRBJ2-4, with D possibly matching TRBD2 (5 bases). Germline V gene data show CDR1 as LGHDT and CDR2 as YNNKEL (reference sequence). This CDR3 has 13 amino acids. With 0 bases removed from V and 11 bases from J, the gap between germline ends came to 11 bases.

This clonotype has a count of ten or more. This chain joins TRBV20-1 and TRBJ2-7; 9 bases fit TRBD2. V lost 3 bases to trimming and J lost 4 bases; unmatched junction nucleotides: 4. The CDR3 has 13 amino acids. CDR1 DFQATT and CDR2 SNEGSKA come from the germline V gene (reference sequence). The CDR3 region is CSARRRGGYEQYF. The CDR3 region has the DNA TGCAGTGCTAGGCGGCGGGGGGGGTACGAGCAGTACTTC.

This clonotype was detected a few times. The chain recombines TRBV25-1 with TRBJ2-6; D unresolved. This CDR3 spans 16 amino acids. CDR1 is MGHDK and CDR2 is SYGVNS in the germline V gene. The V end lost 0 bases, the J end lost 2 bases, and 8 bases lay between the germline ends. CDR3 DNA: TGTGCCAGCAGTGAATACGGCCAACCTGGGGCCAACGTCCTGACTTTC. Translation gives CASSEYGQPGANVLTF. The variable domain in full, completed from reference TRBV25-1 and TRBJ2-6, reads EADIYQTPRYLVIGTGKKITLECSQTMGHDKMYWYQQDPGMELHLIHYSYGVNSTEKGDLSSESTVSRIRTEHFPLTLESARPSHTSQYLCASSEYGQPGANVLTFGAGSRLTVL.

In this sample, this clonotype turned up many times. The CDR3 sequence: CASSEPPGTGYTGELFF. The CDR3 bases are TGTGCCAGCAGTGAACCCCCCGGGACCGGATACACCGGGGAGCTGTTTTTT. The chain has TRBV6-2 or TRBV6-3 and TRBJ2-2; D is perhaps TRBD1 or TRBD2 (5 bases each). This CDR3 comprises 17 residues. V lost 5 bases, J lost 3 bases, and 19 bases lay in between. The germline V gene has CDR1 MNHEY and CDR2 SVGEGT.

This clonotype was recorded many times. This chain connects TRBV10-3 to TRBJ2-7; D might be TRBD1 (6 bases). CDR3 size: 17 residues. V lost 2 bases and J lost 3, with 20 bases in between. CDR1 and CDR2 (germline): ENHRY, SYGVKD. The CDR3 here is CAISEVPGQTKSYEQYF. The CDR3 DNA reads TGTGCCATCAGTGAGGTTCCGGGACAAACAAAGAGCTACGAGCAGTACTTC.

The table lists this clonotype with many counts. The gene calls are TRBV7-2 and TRBJ2-1; D is possibly TRBD1 (5 bases). Trimming removed 2 bases from V and 0 bases from J, with 14 bases in between. From germline, CDR1 is SGHTA and CDR2 FQGNSA. This CDR3 has 17 residues. Here the CDR3 DNA reads TGTGCCAGCAGCTTATTTTTGGGGCCAAGCTCCTACAATGAGCAGTTCTTC. It translates to CASSLFLGPSSYNEQFF. Full variable domain (rest looked up from reference TRBV7-2 and TRBJ2-1): GAGVSQSPSNKVTEKGKDVELRCDPISGHTALYWYRQSLGQGLEFLIYFQGNSAPDKSGLPSDRFSAERTGGSVSTLTIQRTQQEDSAVYLCASSLFLGPSSYNEQFFGPGTRLTVL.

This clonotype was detected ten times or more. The chain couples TRBV18 to TRBJ2-5, with D perhaps matching TRBD2 (5 bases). This CDR3 has 14 residues. Germline CDR1 and CDR2: KGHSH and LQKENI. The V and J ends lost 1 base and 1 base respectively, with 7 bases between them. CDR3 protein: CASSPLTTQETQYF. CDR3 coding DNA: TGTGCCAGCTCACCACTGACTACCCAAGAGACCCAGTACTTC.

A few counts support this clonotype. The rearrangement joins TRBV9 to TRBJ2-1; no clear D. V was cut by 0 bases and J by 3 bases, with 10 bases left in between. This CDR3 contains 15 residues. CDR1 is SGDLS, CDR2 YYNGEE, per germline. The CDR3: CASSVGAENYNEQFF. In nucleotides, the CDR3 is TGTGCCAGCAGCGTAGGCGCCGAGAACTACAATGAGCAGTTCTTC.

Details on this clonotype: A single base is all that separates this from a far larger clone, so a read error is likely. The V call is TRBV5-6, the J call TRBJ2-7, with D perhaps matching TRBD2 (7 bases). CDR1 is SGHDT and CDR2 is YYEEEE in the germline V gene. The V and J ends lost 2 bases and 7 bases respectively, with 19 bases between them. The CDR3 has 15 residues. In DNA form, the CDR3 reads TGTGCCAGCAGCTTTTTGGCTAAGGGAGGGGGTGAGCAGTACTTC. The encoded protein is CASSFLAKGGGEQYF.

The chain recombines TRBV10-3 with TRBJ1-1; no clear D. The germline CDR1 and CDR2 sequences are ENHRY and SYGVKD. V shed 3 bases and J shed 5 bases, with 10 bases lying between them. The CDR3 consists of 13 residues. CDR3 in DNA: TGTGCCATCAGTGATCTTGGAGGTACTGAAGCTTTCTTT. Translated: CAISDLGGTEAFF.

This rearrangement joins TRBV2 to TRBJ2-7; D may correspond to TRBD1 or TRBD2 (6 bases each). The CDR3 consists of 15 residues. V was pared by 5 bases and J by 0 bases, with 14 bases between. CDR1 is SNHLY and CDR2 is FYNNEI in the germline V gene. The CDR3 reads CASSFRGALSYEQYF. The DNA for the CDR3 is TGTGCCAGCAGTTTTAGGGGGGCCCTCTCCTACGAGCAGTACTTC. The full variable domain, with the rest looked up from reference TRBV2 and TRBJ2-7, is EPEVTQTPSHQVTQMGQEVILRCVPISNHLYFYWYRQILGQKVEFLVSFYNNEISEKSEIFDDQFSVERPDGSNFTLKIRSTKLEDSAMYFCASSFRGALSYEQYFGPGTRLTVT.

This clonotype came up many times. V and J are TRBV11-2 and TRBJ2-1; D not resolved. The CDR3 runs to 15 residues. Per germline, CDR1 SGHAT and CDR2 FQNNGV. Trimming shortened V by 2 bases and J by 3 bases, and 11 bases separated the two germline ends. CDR3 loop: CASSLSPGFYNEQFF. The CDR3 coding sequence is TGTGCCAGCAGCTTATCACCGGGCTTCTACAATGAGCAGTTCTTC. The complete variable domain, with remaining parts taken from reference TRBV11-2 and TRBJ2-1, reads EAGVAQSPRYKIIEKRQSVAFWCNPISGHATLYWYQQILGQGPKLLIQFQNNGVVDDSQLPKDRFSAERLKGVDSTLKIQPAKLEDSAVYLCASSLSPGFYNEQFFGPGTRLTVL.

Note on this clonotype: A read error is likely here: a far larger clone is one base away. In nucleotides, the CDR3 is TGTGCCAGCAGCCAGGCCGACGGAGGGACTATTGACTTC. Its protein is CASSQADGGTIDF. V is TRBV7-2 and J is TRBJ2-5; 7 bases align to TRBD2. Germline V gene lookup returns CDR1 SGHTA and CDR2 FQGNSA. This CDR3 comprises 13 residues.

V usage is TRBV6-2 or TRBV6-3 and J usage is TRBJ1-1; no clear D. The V end was cut by 2 bases, the J end by 5 bases, with 15 bases between. CDR1 and CDR2 from the germline V gene are MNHEY and SVGEGT. The CDR3 sequence is 15 residues long. CDR3 in DNA: TGTGCCAGCAGTTACAGGTGGCAGCCCGGGACTGAAGCTTTCTTT. Encoded protein: CASSYRWQPGTEAFF.

The chain joins TRBV27 to TRBJ2-1; D uncertain. This CDR3 is 13 amino acids long. The germline V and J ends were trimmed by 5 bases and 6 bases, with 11 bases remaining between them. Germline CDR1 is MNHEY and CDR2 is SMNVEV (reference sequence). CDR3 residues: CASSLGRLNEQFF. In nucleotides, the CDR3 is TGTGCCAGCAGTCTCGGACGCCTCAATGAGCAGTTCTTC.

This clonotype was recorded many times. The V call is TRBV20-1, the J call TRBJ2-7; 11 nucleotides agree with TRBD2. With 6 bases clipped from V and 6 bases from J, the junction kept 7 bases outside the gene matches. Germline values: CDR1 DFQATT, CDR2 SNEGSKA (reference sequence). This CDR3 has 13 amino acids. CDR3 nucleotide sequence: TGCAGTGCAAAGACTAGCGGGATTTCCGAGCAGTACTTC. It yields the protein CSAKTSGISEQYF.

The rearrangement uses TRBV7-9 and TRBJ2-5; D gene unclear. Germline CDR1 SEHNR, CDR2 FQNEAQ (reference sequence). CDR3 length equals 15 residues. The V end lost 1 base, the J end lost 2 bases, and 11 bases lay between the germline ends. As DNA, the CDR3 is TGTGCCAGCAGCTTAGTTCAAGCCACACAAGAGACCCAGTACTTC. Protein sequence: CASSLVQATQETQYF.

The gene calls are TRBV5-1 and TRBJ2-7; the match to TRBD2 covers 11 bases. The V and J ends lost 4 bases and 4 bases, in that order; junction bases with no gene match: 7. The CDR3 covers 15 residues. The germline V gene has CDR1 SGHRS and CDR2 YFSETQ. The CDR3 nucleotides are TGCGCCAGCAGCGCTACTAGCGGGAGCTGGTACGAGCAGTACTTC. Its translation is CASSATSGSWYEQYF.

This clonotype came up many times. The rearrangement uses TRBV5-1 and TRBJ2-1; D gene unclear. Germline CDR1 reads SGHRS; CDR2 reads YFSETQ. Trimming shortened V by 2 bases and J by 5 bases, and 5 bases separated the two germline ends. The CDR3 has 12 residues. The CDR3, as DNA: TGCGCCAGCAGCTTTGGGGACAATGAGCAGTTCTTC. Its protein is CASSFGDNEQFF.

This clonotype showed up many times. The junction and the germline gene differ at one end; a read error may be behind it. This chain joins TRBV12-3 or TRBV12-4 and TRBJ1-2; no definite D call. The CDR3 contains 12 residues. The CDR3 sequence: CASRLDYYGYTF. The CDR3 coding sequence is TGTGCCAGCAGATTAGACTACTATGGCTACACCTTC.

This clonotype was picked up many times. V gene TRBV6-6 combines with J gene TRBJ1-5, with D perhaps matching TRBD1 (5 bases). V shed 5 bases and J shed 1 base, with 12 bases lying between them. This CDR3 has 15 amino acids. From germline, CDR1 is MNHNY and CDR2 SVGAGI (reference sequence). The chain's CDR3 is CASSDMGRSNQPQHF. In DNA, the CDR3 is TGTGCCAGCAGTGACATGGGACGGAGCAATCAGCCCCAGCATTTT.